Presented here are 31 T cell receptor beta chains from one specimen sequenced in a study of T cell changes during pregnancy in multiple sclerosis. Using immunoSEQ multiplex PCR, the repertoire was profiled, and TCRdb retains in-frame clones only, with some absent. In the table there are more than 35,000 clones, approximately 90% of which are singletons. Specimen: CD8+ T cells from peripheral blood mononuclear cells, collected after pregnancy. The receptors shown here come from a female donor in good health, enrolled as a control in a pregnancy study.

This chain joins TRBV5-4 and TRBJ1-2; 7 nucleotides align to TRBD1. The CDR3 has 15 amino acids. Germline CDR1 reads SGHNT; CDR2 reads YYREEE (reference sequence). Unmatched junction bases numbered 8, after V lost 2 bases and J lost 4 bases. The CDR3 DNA sequence: TGTGCCAGCAGCTTCGGGACAGCAGATTTCTATGGCTACACCTTC. Its protein is CASSFGTADFYGYTF.

V is TRBV14 and J is TRBJ1-3; 7 bases align to TRBD1. The CDR3 runs 16 residues. The junction had 4 bases not matched to a gene; V was cut back by 0 bases and J by 2 bases. The germline gives CDR1 SGHDN, CDR2 FVKESK. The chain's CDR3 is CASSQDYGTAGNTIYF. CDR3 bases: TGTGCCAGCAGCCAAGATTATGGGACAGCTGGAAACACCATATATTTT.

This chain joins TRBV6-5 and TRBJ2-2; D is perhaps TRBD1 (5 bases). Germline V gene data show CDR1 as MNHEY and CDR2 as SVGAGI. V was shortened by 4 bases and J by 5 bases, with 8 bases between the two germline ends. This CDR3 comprises 13 residues. The CDR3 loop reads CASSSPGTGELFF. The CDR3, as DNA: TGTGCCAGCAGTTCCCCAGGGACCGGGGAGCTGTTTTTT.

The chain combines TRBV4-3 with TRBJ2-1, with 8 bases matching TRBD2. The V gene end was trimmed by 3 bases and the J gene end by 3 bases; junction bases not matched to a gene: 7. The CDR3 loop spans 16 amino acids. The V gene's germline CDR1 is LGHNA and CDR2 YSLEER. CDR3 DNA: TGCGCCAGCAGCCATAATCTAGCGGGCATCTACAATGAGCAGTTCTTC. Translated, it gives CASSHNLAGIYNEQFF.

The V gene is TRBV4-3, the J gene TRBJ2-1, with D possibly matching TRBD1 (6 bases). In germline, CDR1 is LGHNA, CDR2 YSLEER. V was pared by 0 bases and J by 9 bases, with 15 bases between. The CDR3 totals 15 residues. The CDR3, as DNA: TGCGCCAGCAGCCAAGAAGAAACAGGGCATTCTGAGCAGTTCTTC. This translates into CASSQEETGHSEQFF.

This chain uses TRBV2 with TRBJ1-3, with 8 bases matching TRBD1. Germline V lookup: CDR1 SNHLY, CDR2 FYNNEI. The ends lost 8 bases at V and 4 bases at J; junction bases unmatched: 1. There are 12 residues in the CDR3. The CDR3 bases are TGTGCCAGCCGGACAGGGGGAAACACCATATATTTT. This translates into CASRTGGNTIYF.

This clone was picked up one time. This chain uses TRBV7-6 with TRBJ2-3; 9 bases agree with TRBD2. The trim removed 5 bases at V and 1 base at J, leaving 4 bases unmatched. There are 15 residues in the CDR3. The germline gives CDR1 SGHVS, CDR2 FNYEAQ. For the CDR3, the DNA is TGTGCCAGCAGCCCGAGGACTAGCGGCACAGATACGCAGTATTTT. This encodes CASSPRTSGTDTQYF. The whole variable domain, remainder taken from reference TRBV7-6 and TRBJ2-3, is GAGVSQSPRYKVTKRGQDVALRCDPISGHVSLYWYRQALGQGPEFLTYFNYEAQQDKSGLPNDRFSAERPEGSISTLTIQRTEQRDSAMYRCASSPRTSGTDTQYFGPGTRLTVL.

The rearrangement uses TRBV6-5 and TRBJ1-2; D remains unclear. Trimming took 5 bases from V and 4 from J, leaving 11 bases between them. The CDR3 covers 13 residues. From germline, CDR1 is MNHEY and CDR2 SVGAGI. Here the CDR3 reads CASSASQIYGYTF. DNA of the CDR3: TGTGCCAGCAGTGCCAGTCAGATCTATGGCTACACCTTC.

The J gene is TRBJ1-5, the V gene TRBV7-9, with TRBD1 matching 8 bases. Germline V CDR1 and CDR2: SEHNR, FQNEAQ (reference sequence). Trimming removed 4 bases from V and 6 bases from J; junction bases left unmatched: 2. The CDR3 is made up of 13 amino acids. Here the CDR3 reads CASSSQGGQPQHF. In nucleotides, the CDR3 is TGTGCCAGCAGCTCACAGGGGGGTCAGCCCCAGCATTTT.

The J gene is TRBJ2-1, the V gene TRBV4-3; D is unclear. Trimming left V 0 bases short and J 12 bases short, with 3 bases between. Germline CDR1 reads LGHNA; CDR2 reads YSLEER. The CDR3 has 10 amino acids. The CDR3 DNA is TGCGCCAGCAGCCAAGATCGGCAGTTCTTC. Translating it yields CASSQDRQFF.

This clone was seen at least ten times. One end of the junction is discordant with germline, which a read error may explain. The chain couples TRBV6-1 to TRBJ2-7, with 7 bases identical to TRBD1. Germline V gene lookup returns CDR1 MNHNS and CDR2 SASEGT. This CDR3 is 10 amino acids long. The CDR3 region is CASSFRDRIF. The CDR3 DNA sequence: TGTGCCAGCTCCTTCCGGGACAGAATCTTC.

The CDR3 DNA sequence: TGTGCCAGCAGCCTAGGGGGGGTGACCTACGAGCAGTACTTC. The encoded protein is CASSLGGVTYEQYF. The gene calls are TRBV5-4 and TRBJ2-7, with D possibly TRBD2 on 7 matching bases. Per germline, CDR1 SGHNT and CDR2 YYREEE (reference sequence). Deletions cut 4 bases from V and 2 bases from J, with 13 bases between. The CDR3 spans 14 residues.

The chain has TRBV5-1 and TRBJ1-5; possibly TRBD1 for D (5 bases). This CDR3 region has 15 residues. The germline V gene encodes CDR1 SGHRS and CDR2 YFSETQ. V was pared by 0 bases and J by 3 bases, with 10 bases between. CDR3 bases: TGCGCCAGCAGCTTGGGTGCAGGGAACAATCAGCCCCAGCATTTT. It is translated as CASSLGAGNNQPQHF.

The chain links TRBV25-1 to TRBJ2-1, with 8 bases aligning to TRBD2. The CDR3 is 15 amino acids. J lost 5 bases, V lost 5 bases, and 8 bases had no gene match. CDR1 and CDR2 from the germline V gene are MGHDK and SYGVNS. CDR3 in DNA: TGTGCCAGCAGTCTCGGGGGGGGTGTGCACAATGAGCAGTTCTTC. Translated, it gives CASSLGGGVHNEQFF.

Remarks on this clone: Germline is not matched at one junction end, which may reflect a read error. The chain uses TRBV7-9 and TRBJ2-1; no firm D call. The CDR3 runs to 12 residues. Germline V gene lookup returns CDR1 SEHNR and CDR2 FQNEAQ (reference sequence). CDR3 DNA: TGTGCCAGCAGCTTAGTTTTAGATCACCCGCTCTTC. Its protein is CASSLVLDHPLF.

The chain combines TRBV4-3 with TRBJ1-1; possibly TRBD1 for D (5 bases). The germline V gene encodes CDR1 LGHNA and CDR2 YSLEER. The CDR3 runs 13 residues. V was clipped by 0 bases and J by 7 bases, with 9 bases between them. The CDR3 loop reads CASSQEGASEAFF. DNA for the CDR3: TGCGCCAGCAGCCAAGAAGGGGCAAGTGAAGCTTTCTTT.

This clone has a single count. The rearrangement links TRBV27 to TRBJ2-2, with D maybe TRBD1 (7 bases). The CDR3 length is 15 residues. The V gene's germline CDR1 is MNHEY and CDR2 SMNVEV (reference sequence). Trimming took off 2 bases at V and 4 bases at J, with 11 bases between the two ends. CDR3 sequence reads: CASSLQQGGTGELFF. The CDR3 coding sequence is TGTGCCAGCAGTTTACAGCAGGGGGGCACCGGGGAGCTGTTTTTT.

The chain employs TRBV28 and TRBJ1-1; possibly TRBD1 for D (6 bases). The CDR3 totals 14 residues. V was shortened by 4 bases and J by 5 bases, with 14 bases between the two germline ends. Germline-derived CDR1 and CDR2 are MDHEN and SYDVKM. CDR3: CASSYGGALTEAFF. The CDR3 nucleotides are TGTGCCAGCAGTTACGGGGGGGCGCTGACTGAAGCTTTCTTT.

This chain joins TRBV6-1 and TRBJ1-6; 7 nucleotides match TRBD1. V shed 1 base, J shed 13 bases, and the junction held 7 bases outside the gene matches. The germline V gene has CDR1 MNHNS and CDR2 SASEGT. The CDR3 runs to 14 residues. The CDR3 region is CASSEERTGYPLHF. For the CDR3, the DNA is TGTGCCAGCAGTGAAGAGCGGACAGGTTATCCCCTCCACTTT.

The chain uses TRBV5-1 and TRBJ2-7, with D tentatively TRBD2 (6 bases). CDR1 and CDR2 (germline): SGHRS, YFSETQ. The CDR3 consists of 11 residues. Deletions cut 3 bases from V and 7 bases from J, with 8 bases between. The CDR3 is CASSSGLEQYF. The CDR3 DNA follows: TGCGCCAGCAGCTCCGGACTAGAGCAGTACTTC.

V usage is TRBV21-1 and J usage is TRBJ1-6. TRBV21-1 is a documented pseudogene. The CDR3 runs to 16 residues. The CDR3 loop reads CASSKRRGARNSPLHF. DNA of the CDR3: TGTGCCAGCAGCAAGCGGCGGGGGGCGCGGAATTCACCCCTCCACTTT.

The CDR3 nucleotides read TGTGCCAGCAGCCGAACCCGACAGGGCTCCTATAATTCACCCCTCCACTTT. Protein: CASSRTRQGSYNSPLHF. V gene TRBV16 combines with J gene TRBJ1-6; 7 nucleotides agree with TRBD1. The CDR3 is made up of 17 amino acids. CDR1 and CDR2 from the germline V gene are KGHSY and FQNENV. Trimming at V came to 4 bases and at J to 0 bases, leaving 6 bases not matched to a gene.

This clone was seen only once. V is TRBV19 and J is TRBJ1-4; the match to TRBD1 covers 7 bases. Germline assignment: CDR1 LNHDA and CDR2 SQIVND (reference sequence). CDR3 length equals 16 residues. Trimming took 5 bases from V and 10 from J; bases not matched to a gene: 16. The CDR3 here is CASSDLTGINVGKLFF. CDR3 in DNA: TGTGCCAGTAGTGACTTGACAGGGATTAACGTTGGAAAACTGTTTTTT.

The gene calls are TRBV4-2 and TRBJ1-6; D is unresolved. Germline assignment: CDR1 LGHNA and CDR2 YNFKEQ. V was shortened by 5 bases and J by 10 bases, with 15 bases between the two germline ends. This CDR3 contains 14 residues. DNA of the CDR3: TGTGCCAGCAGCGAGGAGAACCTCAGCTCACCCCTCCACTTT. Protein sequence: CASSEENLSSPLHF.

In its sample, this clone was seen once. This chain links TRBV4-1 with TRBJ2-1, with a weak D call TRBD2 (6 bases). CDR1 is MGHRA, CDR2 YSYEKL, per germline. CDR3 length equals 17 residues. V lost 0 bases, J lost 4 bases, and 16 bases lay in between. The CDR3 protein is CASSQEQGAGPYNEQFF. The CDR3 region has the DNA TGCGCCAGCAGCCAAGAGCAAGGGGCGGGGCCGTACAATGAGCAGTTCTTC.

The genes are TRBV4-3 and TRBJ2-2; 7 positions match TRBD2. The J segment lost 3 bases and the V segment lost 0 bases, leaving 10 bases of the junction unmatched. This CDR3 comprises 18 residues. Germline CDR1 is LGHNA and CDR2 is YSLEER. For the CDR3, the DNA is TGCGCCAGCAGCCAAGATTTGGGGAGGGGTTACGACACCGGGGAGCTGTTTTTT. This gives the protein CASSQDLGRGYDTGELFF.

The chain has TRBV2 and TRBJ1-4; no definite D call. The CDR3 contains 15 residues. The germline V gene has CDR1 SNHLY and CDR2 FYNNEI. V gave up 7 bases and J gave up 2 bases, with 14 bases separating them. In DNA form, the CDR3 reads TGTGCCAGCATGGCCGCTTCGTCCACTAATGAAAAACTGTTTTTT. This encodes CASMAASSTNEKLFF.

This sequence joins TRBV4-3 and TRBJ1-1; 11 positions match TRBD1. The CDR3 has 20 residues. Germline loops: CDR1 LGHNA, CDR2 YSLEER. The V segment lost 0 bases and the J segment 3 bases; nucleotides outside the gene matches: 15. In DNA, the CDR3 is TGCGCCAGCAGCCAAGATCGGGGACAGGGGGTAGTGGGGTCGGACACTGAAGCTTTCTTT. Residues: CASSQDRGQGVVGSDTEAFF.

The gene calls are TRBV9 and TRBJ2-3; D not resolved. The CDR3 totals 15 residues. The V gene's germline CDR1 is SGDLS and CDR2 YYNGEE. Trimming shortened V by 1 base and J by 0 bases, and 9 bases separated the two germline ends. The CDR3 loop is CASSVTWASTDTQYF. The CDR3 nucleotides read TGTGCCAGCAGCGTAACGTGGGCTAGCACAGATACGCAGTATTTT.

This chain connects TRBV7-5 to TRBJ1-1. TRBV7-5 is shown as a pseudogene. The CDR3 runs to 13 residues. This CDR3 reads CASSPPGDTEAFF. CDR3 sequence (DNA): TGTGCCAGCAGCCCCCCCGGGGACACTGAAGCTTTCTTT.

The chain employs TRBV27 and TRBJ2-1, with D tentatively TRBD2 (6 bases). V dropped 3 bases and J dropped 2 bases, with 11 bases sitting between them. The CDR3 runs 15 residues. Germline CDR1 MNHEY, CDR2 SMNVEV (reference sequence). This CDR3 reads CASSLTPGAYNEQFF. The CDR3 bases are TGTGCCAGCAGTTTGACCCCGGGGGCCTACAATGAGCAGTTCTTC.